The source of this TCR beta chain is a study of blood T cells in healthy people across ages. For the second PCR, which ran for roughly 6 to 11 cycles, a sample-barcoded 5' primer and a J-beta primer mix were used. Tagging of each cDNA molecule was performed by a template-switch adaptor with 12 random nucleotides. TCRdb re-called the 5' RACE reads with MiXCR, one entry per CDR3 protein. The table lists hundreds of thousands of distinct CDR3 sequences, just under 25% of them singletons. These data also featured in a second study, about T cells of mothers and their children. In that study: Healthy Caucasian mothers, a few in number, and their six children were the donors.

This TCR came from a boy younger than 18 in good health. The sample consisted of blood.

DNA for the CDR3: TGTGCCAGCAGCGTAGAGTTGGATCGAGAGACCCAGTACTTC. It yields the protein CASSVELDRETQYF. The rearrangement uses TRBV9 and TRBJ2-5; no firm D call. Germline V gene sequence: CDR1 SGDLS, CDR2 YYNGEE. V was clipped by 0 bases and J by 4 bases, with 10 bases between them. The CDR3 runs 14 residues.